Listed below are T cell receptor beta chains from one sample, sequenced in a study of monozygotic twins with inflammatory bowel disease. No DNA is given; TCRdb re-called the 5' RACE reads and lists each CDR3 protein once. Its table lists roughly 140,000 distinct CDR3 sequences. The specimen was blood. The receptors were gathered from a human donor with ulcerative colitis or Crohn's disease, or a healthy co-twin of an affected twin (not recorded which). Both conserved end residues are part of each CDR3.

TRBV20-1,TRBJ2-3,CSARVSLGADTQYF
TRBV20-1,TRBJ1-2,CSAPGEVDYGYTF
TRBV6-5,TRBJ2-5,CASSYGDGLGETQYF
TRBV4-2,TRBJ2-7,CASSQAATGDTYEQYF
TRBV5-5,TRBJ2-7,CASSPYPDRVDYEQYF
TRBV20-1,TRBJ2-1,CSARNTGTSFHEQFF
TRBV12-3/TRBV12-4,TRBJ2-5,CASSRTSGGQETQYF
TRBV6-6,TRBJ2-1,CASKVGGFYNEQFF
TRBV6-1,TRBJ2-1,CASSAGTSGNNEQFF
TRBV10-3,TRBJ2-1,CAISDPLRGRYNEQFF
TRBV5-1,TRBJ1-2,CASSFGTGLDYGYTF
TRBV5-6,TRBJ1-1,CASSRPGTGIHTEAFF
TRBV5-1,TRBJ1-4,CASSLFPQGGNEKLFF
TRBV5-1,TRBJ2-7,CASSLAGPSTYEQYF
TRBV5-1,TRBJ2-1,CASSLDRGTPYNEQFF
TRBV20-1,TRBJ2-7,CSARALRGGGYYEQYF